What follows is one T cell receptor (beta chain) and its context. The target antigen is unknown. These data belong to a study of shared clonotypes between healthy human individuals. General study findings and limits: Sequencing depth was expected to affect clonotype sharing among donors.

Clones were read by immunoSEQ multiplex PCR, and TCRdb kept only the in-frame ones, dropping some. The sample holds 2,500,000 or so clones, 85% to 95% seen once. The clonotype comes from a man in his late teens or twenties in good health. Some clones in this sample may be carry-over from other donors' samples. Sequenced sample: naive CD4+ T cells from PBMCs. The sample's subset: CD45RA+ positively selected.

This chain's CDR3 is CASIPGGANYEQYF. The DNA for the CDR3 is TGTGCCAGCATCCCAGGGGGCGCGAATTACGAGCAGTACTTC. The rearrangement uses TRBV28 and TRBJ2-7; 8 bases fit TRBD1. V was clipped by 7 bases and J by 4 bases; unmatched bases: 9. The length of the CDR3 is 14 residues. CDR1 and CDR2 from the germline V gene are MDHEN and SYDVKM.